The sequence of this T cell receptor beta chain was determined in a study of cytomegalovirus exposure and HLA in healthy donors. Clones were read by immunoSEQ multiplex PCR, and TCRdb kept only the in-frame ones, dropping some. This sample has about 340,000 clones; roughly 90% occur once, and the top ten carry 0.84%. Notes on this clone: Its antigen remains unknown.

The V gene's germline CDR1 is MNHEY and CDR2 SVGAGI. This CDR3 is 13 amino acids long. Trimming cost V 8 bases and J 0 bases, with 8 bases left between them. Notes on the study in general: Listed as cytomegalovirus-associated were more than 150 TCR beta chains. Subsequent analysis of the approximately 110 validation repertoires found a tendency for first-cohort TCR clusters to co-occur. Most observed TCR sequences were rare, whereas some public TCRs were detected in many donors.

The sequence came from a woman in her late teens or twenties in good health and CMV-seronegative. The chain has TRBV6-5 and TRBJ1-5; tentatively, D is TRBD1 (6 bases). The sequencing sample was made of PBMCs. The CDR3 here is CASSGVSNQPQHF. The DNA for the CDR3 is TGTGCCAGCTCAGGGGTTAGCAATCAGCCCCAGCATTTT.